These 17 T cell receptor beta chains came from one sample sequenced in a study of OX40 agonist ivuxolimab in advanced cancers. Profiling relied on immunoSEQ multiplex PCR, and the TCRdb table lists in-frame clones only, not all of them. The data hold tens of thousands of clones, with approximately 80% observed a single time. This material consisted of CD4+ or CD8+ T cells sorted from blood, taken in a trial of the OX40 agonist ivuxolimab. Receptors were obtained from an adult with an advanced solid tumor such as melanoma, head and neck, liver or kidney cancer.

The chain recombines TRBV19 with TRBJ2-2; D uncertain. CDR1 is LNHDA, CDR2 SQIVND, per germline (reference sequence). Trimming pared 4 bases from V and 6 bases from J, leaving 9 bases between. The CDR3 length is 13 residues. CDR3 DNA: TGTGCCAGTAGTAACAAAGTGGCCGGGGAGCTGTTTTTT. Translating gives CASSNKVAGELFF. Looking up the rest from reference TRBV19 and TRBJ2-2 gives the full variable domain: DGGITQSPKYLFRKEGQNVTLSCEQNLNHDAMYWYRQDPGQGLRLIYYSQIVNDFQKGDIAEGYSVSREKKESFPLTVTSAQKNPTAFYLCASSNKVAGELFFGEGSRLTVL.

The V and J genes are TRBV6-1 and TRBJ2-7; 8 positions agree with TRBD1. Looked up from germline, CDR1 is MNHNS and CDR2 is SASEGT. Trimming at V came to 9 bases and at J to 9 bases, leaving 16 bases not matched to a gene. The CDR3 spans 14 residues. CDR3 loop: CASFPGQVPPLQYF. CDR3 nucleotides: TGTGCCAGTTTTCCGGGACAGGTCCCCCCTTTGCAGTACTTC.

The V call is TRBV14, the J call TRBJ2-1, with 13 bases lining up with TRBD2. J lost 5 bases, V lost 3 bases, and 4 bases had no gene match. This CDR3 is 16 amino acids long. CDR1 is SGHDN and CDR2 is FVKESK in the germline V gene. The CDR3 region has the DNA TGTGCCAGCAGCCACGGGACTAGCGGGACCCACAATGAGCAGTTCTTC. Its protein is CASSHGTSGTHNEQFF.

The CDR3 reads CASTRRSTVNEQFF. The CDR3 coding sequence is TGTGCCAGCACCCGGAGGTCGACAGTCAATGAGCAGTTCTTC. The chain employs TRBV28 and TRBJ2-1, with D perhaps TRBD1 or TRBD2 (5 bases each). Trimming took 7 bases from V and 6 from J, leaving 16 bases between them. The CDR3 is 14 residues long. From germline, CDR1 is MDHEN and CDR2 SYDVKM. The full variable domain, in which reference TRBV28 and TRBJ2-1 provide the parts outside the CDR3, is DVKVTQSSRYLVKRTGEKVFLECVQDMDHENMFWYRQDPGLGLRLIYFSYDVKMKEKGDIPEGYSVSREKKERFSLILESASTNQTSMYLCASTRRSTVNEQFFGPGTRLTVL.

CDR3 in amino acids: CASSLGLAGPLQETQYF. CDR3 sequence (DNA): TGCGCCAGCAGCTTGGGGCTAGCGGGTCCCCTACAAGAGACCCAGTACTTC. The gene calls are TRBV5-1 and TRBJ2-5; TRBD2 matches at 8 bases. CDR3 length: 17 residues. Germline assignment: CDR1 SGHRS and CDR2 YFSETQ. Trimming at V came to 0 bases and at J to 2 bases, leaving 9 bases not matched to a gene.

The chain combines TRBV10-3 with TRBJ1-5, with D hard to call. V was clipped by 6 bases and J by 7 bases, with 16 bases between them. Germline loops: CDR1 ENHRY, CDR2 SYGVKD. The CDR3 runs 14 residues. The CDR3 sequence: CAISPSKGAQPQHF. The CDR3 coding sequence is TGTGCCATCAGCCCAAGTAAGGGAGCGCAGCCCCAGCATTTT.

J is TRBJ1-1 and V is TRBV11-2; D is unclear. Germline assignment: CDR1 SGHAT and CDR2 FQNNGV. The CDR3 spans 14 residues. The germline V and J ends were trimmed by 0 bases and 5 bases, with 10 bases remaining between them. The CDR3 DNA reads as TGTGCCAGCAGCTTAGACTGGGTTGATACTGAAGCTTTCTTT. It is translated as CASSLDWVDTEAFF.

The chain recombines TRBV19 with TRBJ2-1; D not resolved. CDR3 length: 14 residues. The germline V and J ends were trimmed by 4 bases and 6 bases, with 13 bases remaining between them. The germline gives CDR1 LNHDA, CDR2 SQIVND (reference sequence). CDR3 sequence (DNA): TGTGCCAGTAGTACTTCCTCCTCTACCAATGAGCAGTTCTTC. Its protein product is CASSTSSSTNEQFF.

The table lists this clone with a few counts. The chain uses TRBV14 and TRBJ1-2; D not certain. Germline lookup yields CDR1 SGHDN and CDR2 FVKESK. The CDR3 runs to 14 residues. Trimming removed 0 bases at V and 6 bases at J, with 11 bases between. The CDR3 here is CASSQDMGSNGYTF. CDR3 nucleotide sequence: TGTGCCAGCAGCCAAGATATGGGCAGCAATGGCTACACCTTC. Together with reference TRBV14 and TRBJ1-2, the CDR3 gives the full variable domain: EAGVTQFPSHSVIEKGQTVTLRCDPISGHDNLYWYRRVMGKEIKFLLHFVKESKQDESGMPNNRFLAERTGGTYSTLKVQPAELEDSGVYFCASSQDMGSNGYTFGSGTRLTVV.

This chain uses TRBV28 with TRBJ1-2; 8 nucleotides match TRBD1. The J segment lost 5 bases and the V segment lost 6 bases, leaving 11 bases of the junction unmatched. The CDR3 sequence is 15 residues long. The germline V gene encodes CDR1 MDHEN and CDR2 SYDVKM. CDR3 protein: CASRKPGTGRYGYTF. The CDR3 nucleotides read TGTGCCAGCAGAAAACCCGGGACAGGTCGGTATGGCTACACCTTC.

CDR3 protein: CASSVGGGQPQHF. The DNA of the CDR3 is TGTGCCAGCAGCGTAGGGGGCGGTCAGCCCCAGCATTTT. The chain has TRBV2 and TRBJ1-5; 7 bases fit TRBD1. Germline lookup yields CDR1 SNHLY and CDR2 FYNNEI. The CDR3 runs 13 residues. The junction had 5 bases not matched to a gene; V was cut back by 6 bases and J by 6 bases.

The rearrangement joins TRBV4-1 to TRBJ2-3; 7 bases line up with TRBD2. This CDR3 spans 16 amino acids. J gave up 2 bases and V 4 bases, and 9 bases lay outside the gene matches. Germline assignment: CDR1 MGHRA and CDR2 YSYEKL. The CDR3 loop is CASSPLGGSLTDTQYF. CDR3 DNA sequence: TGCGCCAGCAGCCCTTTGGGGGGGTCACTCACAGATACGCAGTATTTT.

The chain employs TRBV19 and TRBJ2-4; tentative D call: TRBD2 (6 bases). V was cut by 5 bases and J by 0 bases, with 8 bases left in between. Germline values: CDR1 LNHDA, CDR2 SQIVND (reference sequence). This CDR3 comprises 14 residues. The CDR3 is CASSEGLAKNIQYF. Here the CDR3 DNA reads TGTGCCAGTAGTGAGGGACTAGCCAAAAACATTCAGTACTTC.

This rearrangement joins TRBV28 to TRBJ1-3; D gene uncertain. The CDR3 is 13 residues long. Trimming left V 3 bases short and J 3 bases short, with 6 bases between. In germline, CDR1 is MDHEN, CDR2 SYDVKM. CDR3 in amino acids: CASSLVFGNTIYF. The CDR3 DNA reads TGTGCCAGCAGTTTGGTTTTTGGAAACACCATATATTTT.

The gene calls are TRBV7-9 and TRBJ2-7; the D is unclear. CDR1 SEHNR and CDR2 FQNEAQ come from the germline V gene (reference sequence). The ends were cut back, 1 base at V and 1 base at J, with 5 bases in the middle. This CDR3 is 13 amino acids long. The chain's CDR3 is CASSLGRSYEQYF. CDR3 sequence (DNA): TGTGCCAGCAGCTTAGGTCGATCCTACGAGCAGTACTTC. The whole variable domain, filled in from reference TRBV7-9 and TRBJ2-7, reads DTGVSQNPRHKITKRGQNVTFRCDPISEHNRLYWYRQTLGQGPEFLTYFQNEAQLEKSRLLSDRFSAERPKGSFSTLEIQRTEQGDSAMYLCASSLGRSYEQYFGPGTRLTVT.

DNA for the CDR3: TGTGCCTGGAGAAGGGGGAGGAGGGTAGGGTTGGTCCATGAGCAGTTCTTC. Its protein is CAWRRGRRVGLVHEQFF. The chain uses TRBV30 and TRBJ2-1, with D perhaps TRBD1 or TRBD2 (6 bases each). With 3 bases removed from V and 8 bases from J, the gap between germline ends came to 26 bases. CDR3 length equals 17 residues. The germline V gene encodes CDR1 GTSNPN and CDR2 SVGIG (reference sequence). Using reference TRBV30 and TRBJ2-1 for the parts outside the CDR3, the full variable domain is SQTIHQWPATLVQPVGSPLSLECTVEGTSNPNLYWYRQAAGRGLQLLFYSVGIGQISSEVPQNLSASRPQDRQFILSSKKLLLSDSGFYLCAWRRGRRVGLVHEQFFGPGTRLTVL.

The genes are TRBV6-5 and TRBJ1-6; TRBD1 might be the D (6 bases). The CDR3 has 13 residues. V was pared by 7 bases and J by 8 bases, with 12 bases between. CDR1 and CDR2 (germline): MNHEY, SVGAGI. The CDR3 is CASKPTGHSPLHF. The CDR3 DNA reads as TGTGCCAGCAAACCGACAGGACATTCACCCCTCCACTTT.